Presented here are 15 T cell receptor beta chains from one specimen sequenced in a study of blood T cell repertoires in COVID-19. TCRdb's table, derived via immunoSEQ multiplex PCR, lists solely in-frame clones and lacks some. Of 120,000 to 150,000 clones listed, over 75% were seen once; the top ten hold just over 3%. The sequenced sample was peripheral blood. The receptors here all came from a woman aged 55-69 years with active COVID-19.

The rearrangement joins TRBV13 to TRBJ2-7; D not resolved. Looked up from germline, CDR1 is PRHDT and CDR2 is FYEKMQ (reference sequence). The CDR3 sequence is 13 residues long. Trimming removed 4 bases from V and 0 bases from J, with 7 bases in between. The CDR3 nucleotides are TGTGCCAGCAGCTCCGTCGGCTCCTACGAGCAGTACTTC. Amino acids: CASSSVGSYEQYF.

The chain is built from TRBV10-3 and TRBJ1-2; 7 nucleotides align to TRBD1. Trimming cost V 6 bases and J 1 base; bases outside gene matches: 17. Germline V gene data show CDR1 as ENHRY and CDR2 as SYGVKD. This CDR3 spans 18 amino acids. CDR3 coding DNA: TGTGCCATCAGGGGACGGGACAGTATTTTTGATAATAACTATGGCTACACCTTC. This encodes CAIRGRDSIFDNNYGYTF.

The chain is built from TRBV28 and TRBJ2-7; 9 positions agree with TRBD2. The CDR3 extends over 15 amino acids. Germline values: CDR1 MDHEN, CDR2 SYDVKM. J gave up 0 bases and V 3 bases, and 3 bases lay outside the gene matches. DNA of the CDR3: TGTGCCAGCAGTTTTCTAGCGGGATACTCCTACGAGCAGTACTTC. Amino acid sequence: CASSFLAGYSYEQYF.

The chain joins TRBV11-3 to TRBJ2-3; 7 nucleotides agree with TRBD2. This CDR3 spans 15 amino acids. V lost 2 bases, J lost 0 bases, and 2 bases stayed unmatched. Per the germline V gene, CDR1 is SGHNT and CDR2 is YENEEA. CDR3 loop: CASSLRRESTDTQYF. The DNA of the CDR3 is TGTGCCAGCAGCTTAAGGCGGGAGAGCACAGATACGCAGTATTTT.

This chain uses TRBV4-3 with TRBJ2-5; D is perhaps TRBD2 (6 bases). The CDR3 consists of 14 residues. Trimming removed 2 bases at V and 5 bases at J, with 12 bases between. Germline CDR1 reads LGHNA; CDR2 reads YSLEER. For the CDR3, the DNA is TGCGCCAGCAGCCAATGGGGCGGGGCCGAGACCCAGTACTTC. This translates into CASSQWGGAETQYF.

The CDR3 region is CASSSIQGDSRYQPQHF. CDR3 DNA sequence: TGTGCCAGCAGTTCCATACAGGGGGATAGTAGGTATCAGCCCCAGCATTTT. This chain connects TRBV28 to TRBJ1-5; TRBD1 matches at 8 bases. The ends lost 4 bases at V and 5 bases at J; junction bases unmatched: 13. The germline CDR1 and CDR2 sequences are MDHEN and SYDVKM. The CDR3 loop spans 17 amino acids.

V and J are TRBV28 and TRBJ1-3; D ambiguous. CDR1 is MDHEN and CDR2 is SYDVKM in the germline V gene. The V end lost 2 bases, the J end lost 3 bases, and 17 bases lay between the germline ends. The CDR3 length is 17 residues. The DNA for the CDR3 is TGTGCCAGCAGTTTAATTAGCGGGTACGATGATGGAAACACCATATATTTT. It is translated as CASSLISGYDDGNTIYF. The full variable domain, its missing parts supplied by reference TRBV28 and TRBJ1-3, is DVKVTQSSRYLVKRTGEKVFLECVQDMDHENMFWYRQDPGLGLRLIYFSYDVKMKEKGDIPEGYSVSREKKERFSLILESASTNQTSMYLCASSLISGYDDGNTIYFGEGSWLTVV.

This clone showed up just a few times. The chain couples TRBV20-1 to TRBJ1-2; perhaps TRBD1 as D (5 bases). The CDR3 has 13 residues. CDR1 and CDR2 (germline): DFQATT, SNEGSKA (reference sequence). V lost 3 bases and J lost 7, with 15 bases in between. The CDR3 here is CSASHPGFAGYTF. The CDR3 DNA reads TGCAGTGCTAGTCATCCAGGGTTCGCTGGCTACACCTTC.

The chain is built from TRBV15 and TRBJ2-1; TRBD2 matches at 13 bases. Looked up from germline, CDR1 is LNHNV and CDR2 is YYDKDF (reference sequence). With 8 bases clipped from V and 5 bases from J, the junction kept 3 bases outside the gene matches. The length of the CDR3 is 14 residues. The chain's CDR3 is CATHGLAGDNEQFF. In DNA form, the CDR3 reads TGTGCCACCCACGGACTAGCGGGGGACAATGAGCAGTTCTTC.

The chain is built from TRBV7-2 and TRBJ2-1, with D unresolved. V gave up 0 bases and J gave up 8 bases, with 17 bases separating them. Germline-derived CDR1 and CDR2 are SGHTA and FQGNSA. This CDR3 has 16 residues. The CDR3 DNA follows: TGTGCCAGCAGCTTAGCCCACCTCCGGGTGGTGTATGAGCAGTTCTTC. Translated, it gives CASSLAHLRVVYEQFF.

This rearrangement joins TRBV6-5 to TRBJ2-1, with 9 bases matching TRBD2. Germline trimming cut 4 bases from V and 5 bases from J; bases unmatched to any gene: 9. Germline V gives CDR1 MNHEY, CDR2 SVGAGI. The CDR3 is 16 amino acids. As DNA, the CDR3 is TGTGCCAGCAGTTCCACCGGGACTAGCAGACACAATGAGCAGTTCTTC. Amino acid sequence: CASSSTGTSRHNEQFF.

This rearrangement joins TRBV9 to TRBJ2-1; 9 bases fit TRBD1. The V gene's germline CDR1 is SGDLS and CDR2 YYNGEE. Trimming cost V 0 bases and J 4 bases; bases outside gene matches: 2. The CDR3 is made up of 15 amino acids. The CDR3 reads CASSVGTGAYNEQFF. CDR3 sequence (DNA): TGTGCCAGCAGCGTAGGGACAGGGGCTTACAATGAGCAGTTCTTC.

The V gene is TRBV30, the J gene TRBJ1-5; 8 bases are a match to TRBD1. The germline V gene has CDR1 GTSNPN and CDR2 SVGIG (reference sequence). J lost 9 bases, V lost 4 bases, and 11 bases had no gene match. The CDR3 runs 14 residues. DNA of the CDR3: TGTGCCTGGACGAGGACAGGGTCCGATCGGCCCCAGCATTTT. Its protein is CAWTRTGSDRPQHF.

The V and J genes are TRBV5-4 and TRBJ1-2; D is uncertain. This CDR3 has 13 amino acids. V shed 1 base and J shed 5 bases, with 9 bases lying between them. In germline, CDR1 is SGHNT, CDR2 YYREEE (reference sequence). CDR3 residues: CASSLPPGYGYTF. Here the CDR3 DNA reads TGTGCCAGCAGCTTGCCCCCAGGATATGGCTACACCTTC.

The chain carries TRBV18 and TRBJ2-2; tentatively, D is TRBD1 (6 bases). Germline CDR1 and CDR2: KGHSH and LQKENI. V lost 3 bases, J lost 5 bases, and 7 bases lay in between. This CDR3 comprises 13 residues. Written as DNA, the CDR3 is TGTGCCAGCTCACCCCAGGGGACCGGGGAGCTGTTTTTT. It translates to CASSPQGTGELFF.